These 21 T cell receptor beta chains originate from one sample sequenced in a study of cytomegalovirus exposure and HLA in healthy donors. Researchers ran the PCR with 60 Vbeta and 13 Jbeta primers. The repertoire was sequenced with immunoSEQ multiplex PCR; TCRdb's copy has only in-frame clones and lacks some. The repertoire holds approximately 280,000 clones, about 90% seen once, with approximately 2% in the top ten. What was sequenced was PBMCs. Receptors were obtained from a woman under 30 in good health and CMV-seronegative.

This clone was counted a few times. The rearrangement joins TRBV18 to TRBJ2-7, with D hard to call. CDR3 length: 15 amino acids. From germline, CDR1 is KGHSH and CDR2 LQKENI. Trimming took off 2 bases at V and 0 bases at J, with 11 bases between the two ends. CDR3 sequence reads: CASSPSALSSYEQYF. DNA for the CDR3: TGTGCCAGCTCACCAAGTGCCCTTAGCTCCTACGAGCAGTACTTC.

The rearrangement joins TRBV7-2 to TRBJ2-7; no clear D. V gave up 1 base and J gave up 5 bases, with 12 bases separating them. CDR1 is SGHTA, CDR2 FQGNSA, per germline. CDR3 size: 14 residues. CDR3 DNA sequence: TGTGCCAGCAGCTTAGGAGAGGTCAGCAACGAGCAGTACTTC. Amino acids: CASSLGEVSNEQYF.

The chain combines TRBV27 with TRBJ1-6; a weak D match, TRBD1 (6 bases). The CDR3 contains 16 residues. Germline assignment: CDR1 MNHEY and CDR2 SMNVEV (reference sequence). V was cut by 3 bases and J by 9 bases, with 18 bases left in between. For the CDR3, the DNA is TGTGCCAGCAGTTTTACGTCAGGGGCGGCGGTTTCACCCCTCCACTTT. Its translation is CASSFTSGAAVSPLHF.

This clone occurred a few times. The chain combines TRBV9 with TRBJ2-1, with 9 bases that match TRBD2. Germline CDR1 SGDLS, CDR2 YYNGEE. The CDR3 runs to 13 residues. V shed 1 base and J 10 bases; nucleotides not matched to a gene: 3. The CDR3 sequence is CASSVLAGKEQFF. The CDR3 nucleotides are TGTGCCAGCAGCGTACTAGCGGGGAAGGAGCAGTTCTTC.

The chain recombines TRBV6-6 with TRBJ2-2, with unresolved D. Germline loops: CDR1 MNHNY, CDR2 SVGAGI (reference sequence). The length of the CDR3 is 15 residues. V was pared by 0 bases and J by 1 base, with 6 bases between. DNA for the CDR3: TGTGCCAGCAGTTACTCAGCTAGGAACACCGGGGAGCTGTTTTTT. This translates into CASSYSARNTGELFF.

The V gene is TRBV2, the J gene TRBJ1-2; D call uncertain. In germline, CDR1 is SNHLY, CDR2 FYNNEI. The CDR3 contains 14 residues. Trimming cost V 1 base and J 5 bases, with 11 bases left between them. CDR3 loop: CASSEVHPGYGYTF. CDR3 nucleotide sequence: TGTGCCAGCAGTGAAGTCCACCCGGGGTATGGCTACACCTTC.

The CDR3 loop reads CASSPTAGGPDTQYF. The CDR3 DNA is TGTGCCAGCAGCCCAACCGCGGGGGGGCCAGATACGCAGTATTTT. The V and J genes are TRBV7-2 and TRBJ2-3; the match to TRBD2 covers 9 bases. Germline CDR1 SGHTA, CDR2 FQGNSA. The CDR3 contains 15 residues. V shed 5 bases and J 4 bases; nucleotides not matched to a gene: 7.

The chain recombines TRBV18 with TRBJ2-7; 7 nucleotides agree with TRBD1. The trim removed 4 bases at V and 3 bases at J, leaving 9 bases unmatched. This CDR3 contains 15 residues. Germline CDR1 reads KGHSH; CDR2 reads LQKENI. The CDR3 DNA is TGTGCCAGCTCACAGATTACAGGGGTTCGCTACGAGCAGTACTTC. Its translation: CASSQITGVRYEQYF.

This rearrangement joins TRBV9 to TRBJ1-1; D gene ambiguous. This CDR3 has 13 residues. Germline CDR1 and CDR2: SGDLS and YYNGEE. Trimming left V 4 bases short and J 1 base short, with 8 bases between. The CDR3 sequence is CASSYQKNTEAFF. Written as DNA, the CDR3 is TGTGCCAGCAGCTACCAGAAGAACACTGAAGCTTTCTTT.

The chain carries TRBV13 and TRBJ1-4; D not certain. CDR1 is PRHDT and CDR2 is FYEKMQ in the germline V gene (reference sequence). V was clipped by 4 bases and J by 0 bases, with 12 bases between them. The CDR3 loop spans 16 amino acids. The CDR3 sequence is CASSSRMTATNEKLFF. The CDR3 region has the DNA TGTGCCAGCAGCTCCCGGATGACTGCAACTAATGAAAAACTGTTTTTT.

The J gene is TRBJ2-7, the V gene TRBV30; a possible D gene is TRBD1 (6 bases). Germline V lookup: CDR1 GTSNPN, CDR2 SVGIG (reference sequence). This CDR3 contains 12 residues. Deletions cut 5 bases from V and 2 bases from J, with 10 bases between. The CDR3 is CAWAGTPYEQYF. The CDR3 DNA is TGTGCCTGGGCCGGGACACCCTACGAGCAGTACTTC.

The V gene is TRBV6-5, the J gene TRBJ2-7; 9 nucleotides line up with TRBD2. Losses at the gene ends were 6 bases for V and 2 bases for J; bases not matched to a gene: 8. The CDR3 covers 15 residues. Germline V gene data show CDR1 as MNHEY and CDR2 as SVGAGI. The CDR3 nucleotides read TGTGCCAGCAGCCCCGCGGGAGGGGCGACCTACGAGCAGTACTTC. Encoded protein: CASSPAGGATYEQYF.

Written as DNA, the CDR3 is TGTGCCAGCAGCGTACAGGGGTTCCCCACAGATACGCAGTATTTT. It codes for CASSVQGFPTDTQYF. V and J are TRBV7-2 and TRBJ2-3; 7 bases are a match to TRBD1. Germline CDR1 is SGHTA and CDR2 is FQGNSA. V shed 5 bases and J 2 bases; nucleotides not matched to a gene: 7. CDR3 size: 15 residues.

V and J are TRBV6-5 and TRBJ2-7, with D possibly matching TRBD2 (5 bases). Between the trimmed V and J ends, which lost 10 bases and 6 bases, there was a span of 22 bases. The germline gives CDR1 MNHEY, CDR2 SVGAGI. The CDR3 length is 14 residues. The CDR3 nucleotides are TGTGCCATCCTCACGAGAGGGAGACGCTGCGAGCAGTACTTC. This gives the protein CAILTRGRRCEQYF.

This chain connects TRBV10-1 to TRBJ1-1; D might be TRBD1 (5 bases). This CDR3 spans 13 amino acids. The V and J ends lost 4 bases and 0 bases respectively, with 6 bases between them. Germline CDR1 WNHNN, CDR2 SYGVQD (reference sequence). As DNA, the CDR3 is TGCGCCAGCAGTGCAGGGATGAACACTGAAGCTTTCTTT. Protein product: CASSAGMNTEAFF.

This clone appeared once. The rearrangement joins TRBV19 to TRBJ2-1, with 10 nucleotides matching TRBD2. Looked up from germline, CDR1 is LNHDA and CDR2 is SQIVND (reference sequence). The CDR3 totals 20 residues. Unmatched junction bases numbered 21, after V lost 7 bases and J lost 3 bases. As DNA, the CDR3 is TGTGCCAGTACCCCGGGACCCTATCCTAGCGGGGGACCCAACTACAATGAGCAGTTCTTC. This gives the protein CASTPGPYPSGGPNYNEQFF. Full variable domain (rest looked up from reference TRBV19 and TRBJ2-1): DGGITQSPKYLFRKEGQNVTLSCEQNLNHDAMYWYRQDPGQGLRLIYYSQIVNDFQKGDIAEGYSVSREKKESFPLTVTSAQKNPTAFYLCASTPGPYPSGGPNYNEQFFGPGTRLTVL.

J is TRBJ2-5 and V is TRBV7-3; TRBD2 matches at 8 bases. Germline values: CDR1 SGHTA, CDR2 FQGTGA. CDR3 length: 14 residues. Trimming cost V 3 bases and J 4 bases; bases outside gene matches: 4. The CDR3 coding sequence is TGTGCCAGCAGCTTGGGCGGGGGGTTAGAGACCCAGTACTTC. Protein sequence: CASSLGGGLETQYF.

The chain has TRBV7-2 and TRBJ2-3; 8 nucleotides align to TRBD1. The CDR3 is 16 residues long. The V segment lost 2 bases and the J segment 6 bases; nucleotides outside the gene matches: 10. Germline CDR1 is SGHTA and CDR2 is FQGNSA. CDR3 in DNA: TGTGCCAGCAGCTTACAGGACAGGGCCATCTCGGATACGCAGTATTTT. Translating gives CASSLQDRAISDTQYF.

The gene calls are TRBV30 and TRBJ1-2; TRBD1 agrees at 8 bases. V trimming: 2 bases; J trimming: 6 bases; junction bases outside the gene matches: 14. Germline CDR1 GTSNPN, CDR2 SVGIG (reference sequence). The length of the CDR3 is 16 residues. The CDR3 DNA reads TGTGCCTGGAGTACGCCGGCCAGGGGGCGTCAAGATGGCTACACCTTC. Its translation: CAWSTPARGRQDGYTF. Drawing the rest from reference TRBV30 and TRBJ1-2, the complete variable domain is SQTIHQWPATLVQPVGSPLSLECTVEGTSNPNLYWYRQAAGRGLQLLFYSVGIGQISSEVPQNLSASRPQDRQFILSSKKLLLSDSGFYLCAWSTPARGRQDGYTFGSGTRLTVV.

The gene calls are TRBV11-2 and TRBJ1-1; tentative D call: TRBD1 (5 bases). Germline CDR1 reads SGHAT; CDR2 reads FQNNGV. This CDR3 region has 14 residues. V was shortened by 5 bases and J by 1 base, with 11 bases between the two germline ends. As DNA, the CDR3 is TGTGCCAGCAGCCGCATCGGACAGAACACTGAAGCTTTCTTT. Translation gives CASSRIGQNTEAFF.

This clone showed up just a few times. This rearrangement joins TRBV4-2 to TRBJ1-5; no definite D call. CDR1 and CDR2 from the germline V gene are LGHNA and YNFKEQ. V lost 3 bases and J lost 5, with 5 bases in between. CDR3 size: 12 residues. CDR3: CASSQGHQPQHF. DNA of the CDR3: TGTGCCAGCAGCCAGGGCCATCAGCCCCAGCATTTT.